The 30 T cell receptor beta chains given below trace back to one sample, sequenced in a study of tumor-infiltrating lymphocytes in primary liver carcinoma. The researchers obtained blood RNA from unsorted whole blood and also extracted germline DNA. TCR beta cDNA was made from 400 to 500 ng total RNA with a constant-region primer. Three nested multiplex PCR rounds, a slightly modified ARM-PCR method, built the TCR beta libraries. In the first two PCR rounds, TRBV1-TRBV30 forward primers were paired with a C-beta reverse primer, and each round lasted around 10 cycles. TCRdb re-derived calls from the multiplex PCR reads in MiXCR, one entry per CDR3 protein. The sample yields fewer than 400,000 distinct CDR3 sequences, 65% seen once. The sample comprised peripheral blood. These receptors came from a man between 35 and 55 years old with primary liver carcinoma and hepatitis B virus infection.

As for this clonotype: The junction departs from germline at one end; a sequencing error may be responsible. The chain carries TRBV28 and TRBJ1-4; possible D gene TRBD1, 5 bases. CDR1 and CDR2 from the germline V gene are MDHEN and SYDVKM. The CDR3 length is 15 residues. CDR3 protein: CASSSVAGVDEKLFF. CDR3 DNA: TGTGCCAGCAGTTCTGTGGCGGGGGTCGATGAGAAACTGTTTTTT.

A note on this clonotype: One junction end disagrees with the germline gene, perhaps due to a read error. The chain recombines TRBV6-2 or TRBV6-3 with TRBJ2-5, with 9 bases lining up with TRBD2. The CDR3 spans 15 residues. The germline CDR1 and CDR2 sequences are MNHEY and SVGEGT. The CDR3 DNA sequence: TGTGACAGCAGTTACCCCCCACTAGCGGGAGAGACCCAGTACTTC. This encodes CDSSYPPLAGETQYF.

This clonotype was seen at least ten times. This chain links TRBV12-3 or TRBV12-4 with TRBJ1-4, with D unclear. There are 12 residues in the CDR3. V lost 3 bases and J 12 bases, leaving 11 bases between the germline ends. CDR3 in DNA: TGTGCCAGCAGTTTTGTCCCCGGGGAACTGTTTTTT. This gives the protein CASSFVPGELFF.

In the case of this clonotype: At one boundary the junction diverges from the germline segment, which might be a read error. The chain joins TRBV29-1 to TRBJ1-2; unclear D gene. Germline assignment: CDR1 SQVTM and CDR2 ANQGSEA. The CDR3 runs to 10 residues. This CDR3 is CSVVESGYTF. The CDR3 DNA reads TGCAGCGTTGTCGAGTCTGGCTATACCTTC.

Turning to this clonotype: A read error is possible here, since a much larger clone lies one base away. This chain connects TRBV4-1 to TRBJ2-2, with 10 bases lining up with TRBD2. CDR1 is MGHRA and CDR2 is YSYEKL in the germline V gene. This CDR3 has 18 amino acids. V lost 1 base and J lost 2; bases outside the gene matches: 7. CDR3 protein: CASSQVGAGGFNTGELFF. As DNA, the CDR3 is TGCGCCAGCAGCCAAGTTGGAGCGGGAGGGTTTAACACCGGGGAGCTGTTTTTT.

CDR3 sequence (DNA): TGTGCCAGTAGTATTAGACAGGGTCACGAGACCCAGTACTTC. Amino acid sequence: CASSIRQGHETQYF. The chain uses TRBV19 and TRBJ2-5, with 7 bases matching TRBD1. Per germline, CDR1 LNHDA and CDR2 SQIVND (reference sequence). The CDR3 spans 14 residues. V was clipped by 3 bases and J by 5 bases; unmatched bases: 6.

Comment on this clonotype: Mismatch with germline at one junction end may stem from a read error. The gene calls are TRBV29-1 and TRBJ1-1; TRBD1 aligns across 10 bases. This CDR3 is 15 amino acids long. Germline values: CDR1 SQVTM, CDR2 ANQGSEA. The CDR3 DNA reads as TGCAGCGCCGTGACAGGGGGCTCGGCGAGCACTGGAGCTTTCTTT. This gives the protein CSAVTGGSASTGAFF.

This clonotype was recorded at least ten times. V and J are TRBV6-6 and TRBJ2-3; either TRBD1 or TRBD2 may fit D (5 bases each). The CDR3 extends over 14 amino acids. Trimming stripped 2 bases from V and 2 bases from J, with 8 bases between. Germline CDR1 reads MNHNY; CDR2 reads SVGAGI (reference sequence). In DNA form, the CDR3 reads TGTGCCAGCAGTTACCGAGGGGACACAGATACGCAGTATTTT. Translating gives CASSYRGDTDTQYF.

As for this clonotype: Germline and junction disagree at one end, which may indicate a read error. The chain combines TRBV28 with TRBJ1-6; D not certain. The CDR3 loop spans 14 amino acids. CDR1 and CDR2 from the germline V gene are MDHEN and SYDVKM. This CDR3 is CASSPETISSPLHF. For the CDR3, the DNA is TGTGCCAGCAGCCCAGAGACAATTAGTTCACCCCTTCACTTT.

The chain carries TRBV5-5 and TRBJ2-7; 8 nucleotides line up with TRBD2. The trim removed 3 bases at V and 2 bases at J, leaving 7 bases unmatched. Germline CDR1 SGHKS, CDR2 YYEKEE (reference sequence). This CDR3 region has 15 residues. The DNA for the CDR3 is TGTGCCAGCAGCTCTGGAGCGGGGGTTCCCTACGAGCAGTACTTC. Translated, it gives CASSSGAGVPYEQYF. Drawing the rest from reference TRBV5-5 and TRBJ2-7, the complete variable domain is DAGVTQSPTHLIKTRGQQVTLRCSPISGHKSVSWYQQVLGQGPQFIFQYYEKEERGRGNFPDRFSARQFPNYSSELNVNALLLGDSALYLCASSSGAGVPYEQYFGPGTRLTVT.

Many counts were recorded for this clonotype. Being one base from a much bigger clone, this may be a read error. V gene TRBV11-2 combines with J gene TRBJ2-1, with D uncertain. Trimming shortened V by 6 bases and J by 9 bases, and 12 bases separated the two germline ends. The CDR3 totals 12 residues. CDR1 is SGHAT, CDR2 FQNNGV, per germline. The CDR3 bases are TGTGCCAGCAGGGGTGGATGGAGTGAGCAGTTCTTC. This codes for CASRGGWSEQFF. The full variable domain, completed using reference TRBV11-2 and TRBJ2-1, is EAGVAQSPRYKIIEKRQSVAFWCNPISGHATLYWYQQILGQGPKLLIQFQNNGVVDDSQLPKDRFSAERLKGVDSTLKIQPAKLEDSAVYLCASRGGWSEQFFGPGTRLTVL.

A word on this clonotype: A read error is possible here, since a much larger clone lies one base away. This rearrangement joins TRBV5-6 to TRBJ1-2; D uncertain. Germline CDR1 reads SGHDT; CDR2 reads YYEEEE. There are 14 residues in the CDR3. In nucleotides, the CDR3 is TGTACCAGCAGCTTGACTGCAACTAACTATGGCTACACCTTC. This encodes CTSSLTATNYGYTF. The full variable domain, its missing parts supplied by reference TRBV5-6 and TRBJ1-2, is DAGVTQSPTHLIKTRGQQVTLRCSPKSGHDTVSWYQQALGQGPQFIFQYYEEEERQRGNFPDRFSGHQFPNYSSELNVNALLLGDSALYLCTSSLTATNYGYTFGSGTRLTVV.

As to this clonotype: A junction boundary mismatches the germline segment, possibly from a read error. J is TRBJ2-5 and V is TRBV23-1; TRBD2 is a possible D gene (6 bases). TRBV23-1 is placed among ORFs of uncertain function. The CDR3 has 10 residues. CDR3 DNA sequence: TGCGCCAGCAGTCAGACTAGTGGGTTCTTC. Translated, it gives CASSQTSGFF.

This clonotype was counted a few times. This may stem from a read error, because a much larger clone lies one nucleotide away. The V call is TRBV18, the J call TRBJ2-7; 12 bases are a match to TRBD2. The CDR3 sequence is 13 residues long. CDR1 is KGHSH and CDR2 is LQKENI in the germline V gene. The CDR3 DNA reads TGTGCCGGCTCACGACTAGCGGGAGACGAGCAGTACTTC. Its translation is CAGSRLAGDEQYF. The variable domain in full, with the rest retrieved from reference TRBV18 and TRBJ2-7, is NAGVMQNPRHLVRRRGQEARLRCSPMKGHSHVYWYRQLPEEGLKFMVYLQKENIIDESGMPKERFSAEFPKEGPSILRIQQVVRGDSAAYFCAGSRLAGDEQYFGPGTRLTVT.

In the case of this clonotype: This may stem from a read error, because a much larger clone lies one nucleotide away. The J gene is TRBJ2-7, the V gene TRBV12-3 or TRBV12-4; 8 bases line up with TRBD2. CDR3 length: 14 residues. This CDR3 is CVSSLTGTRVEQYF. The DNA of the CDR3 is TGTGTCAGCAGTCTTACCGGGACTAGGGTGGAGCAGTACTTC.

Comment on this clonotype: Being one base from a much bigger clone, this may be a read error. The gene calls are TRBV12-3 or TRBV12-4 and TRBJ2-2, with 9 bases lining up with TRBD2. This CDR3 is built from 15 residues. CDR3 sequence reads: CANSLGGRVTGELFF. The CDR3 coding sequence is TGTGCCAACAGTTTAGGCGGGAGGGTGACCGGGGAGCTGTTTTTT.

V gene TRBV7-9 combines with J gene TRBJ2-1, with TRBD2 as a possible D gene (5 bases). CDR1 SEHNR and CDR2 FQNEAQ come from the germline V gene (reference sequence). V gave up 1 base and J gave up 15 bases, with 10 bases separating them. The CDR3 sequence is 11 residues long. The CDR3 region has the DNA TGTGCCAGCAGCTTAGGTCTAGCAGGGTTCTTC. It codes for CASSLGLAGFF.

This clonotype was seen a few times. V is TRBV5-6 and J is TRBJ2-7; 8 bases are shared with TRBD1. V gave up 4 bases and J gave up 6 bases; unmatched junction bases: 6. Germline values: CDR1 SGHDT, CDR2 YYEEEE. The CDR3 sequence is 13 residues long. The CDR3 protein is CASSTTTGGEQYF. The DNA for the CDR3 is TGTGCCAGCAGCACGACTACAGGGGGCGAGCAGTACTTC.

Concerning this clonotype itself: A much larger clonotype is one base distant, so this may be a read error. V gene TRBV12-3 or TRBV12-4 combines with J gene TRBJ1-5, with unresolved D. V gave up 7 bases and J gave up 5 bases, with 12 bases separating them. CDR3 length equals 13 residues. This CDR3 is CASTDYADQPQHF. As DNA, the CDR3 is TGTGCCAGCACCGATTACGCGGATCAGCCCCAGCATTTT.

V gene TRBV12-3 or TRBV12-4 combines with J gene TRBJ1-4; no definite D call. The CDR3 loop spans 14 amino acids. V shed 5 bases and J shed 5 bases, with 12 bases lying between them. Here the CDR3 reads CASSARATNEKLFF. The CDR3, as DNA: TGTGCCAGCAGTGCCCGGGCCACCAATGAAAAACTGTTTTTT.

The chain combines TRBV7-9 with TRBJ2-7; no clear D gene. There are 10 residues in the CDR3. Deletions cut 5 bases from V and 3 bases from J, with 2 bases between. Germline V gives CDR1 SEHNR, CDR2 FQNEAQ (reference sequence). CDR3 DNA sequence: TGTGCCAGCAGCAACTACGAGCAGTACTTC. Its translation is CASSNYEQYF.

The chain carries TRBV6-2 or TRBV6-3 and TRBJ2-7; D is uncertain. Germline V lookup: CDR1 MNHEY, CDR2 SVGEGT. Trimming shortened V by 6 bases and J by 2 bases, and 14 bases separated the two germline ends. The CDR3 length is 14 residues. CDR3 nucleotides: TGTGCCAGCAGCATCAGGATAGGGCCCTACGAGCAGTACTTC. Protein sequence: CASSIRIGPYEQYF.

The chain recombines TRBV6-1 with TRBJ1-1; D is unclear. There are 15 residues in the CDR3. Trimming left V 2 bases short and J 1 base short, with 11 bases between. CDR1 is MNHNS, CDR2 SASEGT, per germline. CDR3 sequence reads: CASSERVLGNTEAFF. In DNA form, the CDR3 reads TGTGCCAGCAGTGAAAGGGTCTTAGGGAACACTGAAGCTTTCTTT.

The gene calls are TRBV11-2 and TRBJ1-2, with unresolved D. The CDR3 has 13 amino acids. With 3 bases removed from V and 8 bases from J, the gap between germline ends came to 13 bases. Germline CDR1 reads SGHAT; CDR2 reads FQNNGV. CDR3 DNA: TGTGCCAGCAGCTTCCCGAGGGTGAGCGGCTACACCTTC. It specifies CASSFPRVSGYTF.

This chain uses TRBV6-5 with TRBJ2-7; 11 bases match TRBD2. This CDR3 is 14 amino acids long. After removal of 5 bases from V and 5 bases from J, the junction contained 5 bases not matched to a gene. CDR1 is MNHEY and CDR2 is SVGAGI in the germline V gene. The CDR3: CASSPTSGTNEQYF. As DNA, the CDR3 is TGTGCCAGCAGTCCGACTAGCGGGACGAACGAGCAGTACTTC.

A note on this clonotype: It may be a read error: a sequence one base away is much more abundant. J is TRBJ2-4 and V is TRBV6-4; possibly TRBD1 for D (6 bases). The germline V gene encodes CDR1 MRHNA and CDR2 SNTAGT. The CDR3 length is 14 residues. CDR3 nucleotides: TGTACCAGCAGCCATGACAGGTCCGGCAGCATTCAGTACTTC. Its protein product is CTSSHDRSGSIQYF.

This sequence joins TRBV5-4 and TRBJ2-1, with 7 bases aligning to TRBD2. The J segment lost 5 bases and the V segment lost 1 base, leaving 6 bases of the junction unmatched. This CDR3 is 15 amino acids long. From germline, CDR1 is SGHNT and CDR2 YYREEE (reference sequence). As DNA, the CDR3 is TGTGCCAGCAGCTTGCCGGGCGGGAGTGACAATGAGCAGTTCTTC. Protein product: CASSLPGGSDNEQFF.

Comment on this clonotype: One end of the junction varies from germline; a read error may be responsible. The CDR3: CASSLVGSNQPQYF. CDR3 nucleotides: TGTGCCAGCAGCTTAGTCGGGAGCAATCAGCCCCAGTACTTT. The chain carries TRBV7-8 and TRBJ1-5; D is ambiguous. CDR1 is SGHVS and CDR2 is FQNEAQ in the germline V gene. This CDR3 is 14 amino acids long. Complete variable domain (other parts from reference TRBV7-8 and TRBJ1-5): GAGVSQSPRYKVAKRGQDVALRCDPISGHVSLFWYQQALGQGPEFLTYFQNEAQLDKSGLPSDRFFAERPEGSVSTLKIQRTQQEDSAVYLCASSLVGSNQPQYFGDGTRLSIL.

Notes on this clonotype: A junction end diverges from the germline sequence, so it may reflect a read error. The CDR3 spells CVSSDSSSTNNEQFF. The CDR3 DNA reads TGTGTCAGCAGCGACTCTAGCTCAACCAACAATGAGCAGTTCTTC. This rearrangement joins TRBV11-1 to TRBJ2-1, with D possibly being TRBD2 (5 bases). The germline V gene has CDR1 SGHAT and CDR2 FQDESV (reference sequence). CDR3 size: 15 residues.

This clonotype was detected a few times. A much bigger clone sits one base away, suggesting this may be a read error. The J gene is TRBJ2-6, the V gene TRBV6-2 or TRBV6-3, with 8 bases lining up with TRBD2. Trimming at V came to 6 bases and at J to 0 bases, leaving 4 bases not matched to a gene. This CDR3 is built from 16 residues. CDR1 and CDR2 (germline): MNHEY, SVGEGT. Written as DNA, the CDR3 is TGTGCCAGCAGGTTCAGCGGGAGCTCTGGGGCCAACGTCCTGACTTTC. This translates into CASRFSGSSGANVLTF.